Shown below are 27 T cell receptor beta chains from a single sample sequenced in a study of T cell changes during pregnancy in multiple sclerosis. Here immunoSEQ multiplex PCR was the method, and the copy in TCRdb shows in-frame clones only, minus some. The sample holds tens of thousands of clones; around 92% are singletons and the top ten take 0.99%. This material consisted of peripheral blood, taken after pregnancy. The source is a female donor with multiple sclerosis, enrolled in a pregnancy study.

This clone turned up a few times. The J gene is TRBJ1-2, the V gene TRBV18; D remains unclear. CDR1 KGHSH and CDR2 LQKENI come from the germline V gene. The CDR3 is 14 amino acids. V gave up 6 bases and J gave up 3 bases, with 14 bases separating them. The CDR3 nucleotides are TGTGCCAGCTCCCCGAGGCGGCCTGACTATGGCTACACCTTC. This gives the protein CASSPRRPDYGYTF.

This chain connects TRBV27 to TRBJ1-4, with D maybe TRBD1 (5 bases). This CDR3 is built from 15 residues. In germline, CDR1 is MNHEY, CDR2 SMNVEV (reference sequence). V was cut by 6 bases and J by 3 bases, with 14 bases left in between. The CDR3 DNA reads TGTGCCAGCAGGCCCCACGGGGGGTCTAATGAAAAACTGTTTTTT. It codes for CASRPHGGSNEKLFF.

The chain has TRBV11-2 and TRBJ2-5; 9 nucleotides line up with TRBD2. CDR3 length equals 16 residues. CDR1 is SGHAT, CDR2 FQNNGV, per germline. V trimming: 2 bases; J trimming: 0 bases; junction bases outside the gene matches: 4. In nucleotides, the CDR3 is TGTGCCAGCAGCTTATGGGTAGCGGGGGACCAAGAGACCCAGTACTTC. Translating gives CASSLWVAGDQETQYF.

V and J are TRBV7-8 and TRBJ1-3; 8 nucleotides align to TRBD1. There are 17 residues in the CDR3. V dropped 5 bases and J dropped 5; count of bases not matched to a gene: 14. The germline V gene has CDR1 SGHVS and CDR2 FQNEAQ. The CDR3 spells CASSADRVISRRNTIYF. The CDR3 region has the DNA TGTGCCAGCAGCGCGGACAGGGTCATCTCTAGGAGAAACACCATATATTTT.

The J gene is TRBJ1-2, the V gene TRBV7-9, with D uncertain. Germline V gene data show CDR1 as SEHNR and CDR2 as FQNEAQ (reference sequence). The CDR3 contains 14 residues. Deletions cut 1 base from V and 3 bases from J, with 9 bases between. In nucleotides, the CDR3 is TGTGCCAGCAGCTTAGGCGTCACGGACTATGGCTACACCTTC. The encoded protein is CASSLGVTDYGYTF.

The count of this clone is one. The V and J genes are TRBV27 and TRBJ1-4; 8 nucleotides agree with TRBD1. The CDR3 extends over 15 amino acids. CDR1 and CDR2 from the germline V gene are MNHEY and SMNVEV (reference sequence). J lost 3 bases, V lost 5 bases, and 5 bases had no gene match. CDR3 in DNA: TGTGCCAGCAGTCCGACAGGGGTGTCTAATGAAAAACTGTTTTTT. Translating gives CASSPTGVSNEKLFF. The full variable domain, completed using reference TRBV27 and TRBJ1-4, is EAQVTQNPRYLITVTGKKLTVTCSQNMNHEYMSWYRQDPGLGLRQIYYSMNVEVTDKGDVPEGYKVSRKEKRNFPLILESPSPNQTSLYFCASSPTGVSNEKLFFGSGTQLSVL.

CDR3: CASSFKQVEVQETQYF. CDR3 DNA: TGCGCCAGCAGCTTTAAACAGGTAGAGGTTCAAGAGACCCAGTACTTC. The chain carries TRBV4-1 and TRBJ2-5, with a tentative D call TRBD1 (5 bases). Germline V gene sequence: CDR1 MGHRA, CDR2 YSYEKL. V lost 5 bases, J lost 2 bases, and 18 bases lay in between. CDR3 length: 16 residues.

The V call is TRBV6-4, the J call TRBJ2-1; D perhaps matches TRBD2 (7 bases). V was clipped by 3 bases and J by 8 bases, with 14 bases between them. CDR1 is MRHNA, CDR2 SNTAGT, per germline. The CDR3 runs to 14 residues. CDR3 bases: TGTGCCAGCAGTGAAACGGGGGGCCCCTATGAGCAGTTCTTC. As protein: CASSETGGPYEQFF.

The chain recombines TRBV29-1 with TRBJ1-1; unclear D gene. Germline V lookup: CDR1 SQVTM, CDR2 ANQGSEA. The CDR3 totals 10 residues. V lost 6 bases to trimming and J lost 0 bases, with 2 bases between them. CDR3 DNA sequence: TGCAGCGTCTTGAACACTGAAGCTTTCTTT. Protein product: CSVLNTEAFF.

J is TRBJ2-7 and V is TRBV19; D may be TRBD2 (6 bases). The CDR3 length is 15 residues. In germline, CDR1 is LNHDA, CDR2 SQIVND (reference sequence). V was cut by 3 bases and J by 2 bases, with 14 bases left in between. DNA of the CDR3: TGTGCCAGTAGTATGGTCGGAGGGATAACCTACGAGCAGTACTTC. Encoded protein: CASSMVGGITYEQYF. The complete variable domain, with remaining parts taken from reference TRBV19 and TRBJ2-7, reads DGGITQSPKYLFRKEGQNVTLSCEQNLNHDAMYWYRQDPGQGLRLIYYSQIVNDFQKGDIAEGYSVSREKKESFPLTVTSAQKNPTAFYLCASSMVGGITYEQYFGPGTRLTVT.

The rearrangement links TRBV6-5 to TRBJ2-7; 8 nucleotides agree with TRBD2. Germline CDR1 MNHEY, CDR2 SVGAGI. The CDR3 is 15 amino acids. The J segment lost 1 base and the V segment lost 2 bases, leaving 4 bases of the junction unmatched. The CDR3 DNA follows: TGTGCCAGCAGTTACGCAGCGGGGGAGTCCTACGAGCAGTACTTC. Its protein product is CASSYAAGESYEQYF.

This clone was seen only once. This chain connects TRBV30 to TRBJ1-2; D might be TRBD1 (6 bases). Germline assignment: CDR1 GTSNPN and CDR2 SVGIG (reference sequence). This CDR3 is 14 amino acids long. The V end was cut by 3 bases, the J end by 3 bases, with 14 bases between. The CDR3 sequence is CAWRAAGGHYGYTF. DNA of the CDR3: TGTGCCTGGAGGGCCGCGGGGGGCCACTATGGCTACACCTTC. The variable domain in full, with the rest retrieved from reference TRBV30 and TRBJ1-2, is SQTIHQWPATLVQPVGSPLSLECTVEGTSNPNLYWYRQAAGRGLQLLFYSVGIGQISSEVPQNLSASRPQDRQFILSSKKLLLSDSGFYLCAWRAAGGHYGYTFGSGTRLTVV.

This clone occurred once. The gene calls are TRBV7-2 and TRBJ2-5; no definite D call. Germline CDR1 and CDR2: SGHTA and FQGNSA. The CDR3 covers 11 residues. Trimming left V 8 bases short and J 5 bases short, with 9 bases between. CDR3 bases: TGTGCCAGCGGCCCTTTCGAGACCCAGTACTTC. Protein: CASGPFETQYF.

The rearrangement links TRBV15 to TRBJ1-4, with TRBD1 identical over 10 bases. V lost 1 base, J lost 7 bases, and 15 bases stayed unmatched. The CDR3 is 19 amino acids. Germline V gives CDR1 LNHNV, CDR2 YYDKDF (reference sequence). CDR3 DNA: TGTGCCACCAGCAGAGCACAGACAGGGGGCGTGAGGTTTCGTGAAAAACTGTTTTTT. It is translated as CATSRAQTGGVRFREKLFF.

The chain recombines TRBV7-3 with TRBJ2-7; D might be TRBD2 (5 bases). Per germline, CDR1 SGHTA and CDR2 FQGTGA. This CDR3 spans 16 amino acids. Deletions cut 5 bases from V and 1 base from J, with 18 bases between. The CDR3 DNA reads TGTGCCAGCAGCCCCCTCGGTCTAGCTGGATCCTACGAGCAGTACTTC. It encodes CASSPLGLAGSYEQYF.

This clone has only one observation. The chain carries TRBV14 and TRBJ1-2; weak D call: TRBD1 (6 bases). The CDR3 is 12 amino acids. Germline CDR1 and CDR2: SGHDN and FVKESK. Trimming took off 3 bases at V and 4 bases at J, with 6 bases between the two ends. The CDR3 loop reads CASSHRGYGYTF. CDR3 sequence (DNA): TGTGCCAGCAGCCACAGGGGCTATGGCTACACCTTC.

The chain recombines TRBV10-3 with TRBJ1-1, with D possibly matching TRBD1 (6 bases). The CDR3 spans 12 residues. Germline loops: CDR1 ENHRY, CDR2 SYGVKD. V lost 6 bases to trimming and J lost 5 bases, with 10 bases between them. CDR3 loop: CAIRDRRTEAFF. DNA for the CDR3: TGTGCCATCAGGGACAGAAGGACTGAAGCTTTCTTT.

The chain links TRBV25-1 to TRBJ1-5, with TRBD1 identical over 7 bases. Unmatched junction bases numbered 15, after V lost 7 bases and J lost 0 bases. The CDR3 loop spans 18 amino acids. Germline CDR1 is MGHDK and CDR2 is SYGVNS. The CDR3 is CASTRTGTEKYSNQPQHF. CDR3 coding DNA: TGTGCCAGCACCCGCACCGGGACAGAAAAATATAGCAATCAGCCCCAGCATTTT.

The V call is TRBV10-3, the J call TRBJ1-5, with 7 nucleotides matching TRBD1. The germline CDR1 and CDR2 sequences are ENHRY and SYGVKD. CDR3 length: 13 amino acids. J lost 6 bases, V lost 8 bases, and 7 bases had no gene match. The CDR3 coding sequence is TGTGCCATCTCACAGGGGCCGGTTCAGCCCCAGCATTTT. It codes for CAISQGPVQPQHF.

This clone came up once. The chain uses TRBV9 and TRBJ1-1; TRBD1 aligns across 9 bases. The V gene end was trimmed by 1 base and the J gene end by 0 bases; junction bases not matched to a gene: 4. Germline V gene sequence: CDR1 SGDLS, CDR2 YYNGEE. This CDR3 region has 16 residues. The DNA of the CDR3 is TGTGCCAGCAGCGTAACCTGGACAGGGGTGAACACTGAAGCTTTCTTT. It specifies CASSVTWTGVNTEAFF.

This rearrangement joins TRBV9 to TRBJ2-2; 7 bases fit TRBD2. This CDR3 region has 16 residues. Germline values: CDR1 SGDLS, CDR2 YYNGEE. The V segment lost 3 bases and the J segment 5 bases; nucleotides outside the gene matches: 10. The CDR3 protein is CASSGSSGGGTGELFF. The DNA for the CDR3 is TGTGCCAGCAGCGGGAGTTCGGGGGGAGGGACCGGGGAGCTGTTTTTT.

This chain uses TRBV7-6 with TRBJ1-1; D is undetermined. Looked up from germline, CDR1 is SGHVS and CDR2 is FNYEAQ. V was trimmed by 1 base and J by 0 bases, leaving 12 bases between them. The CDR3 runs 16 residues. The CDR3 DNA reads as TGTGCCAGCAGCTTAGTTCGGTCCGGAGTGAACACTGAAGCTTTCTTT. It translates to CASSLVRSGVNTEAFF.

The V and J genes are TRBV5-8 and TRBJ2-1, with 7 bases matching TRBD1. The CDR3 runs to 16 residues. Per germline, CDR1 SGHTS and CDR2 YDEGEE. With V trimmed by 4 bases and J by 0 bases, 7 bases remained unmatched. CDR3 sequence: CASSPQGESSYNEQFF. CDR3 DNA: TGTGCCAGCAGCCCCCAGGGGGAAAGCTCCTACAATGAGCAGTTCTTC.

This chain connects TRBV4-1 to TRBJ2-5; D not resolved. This CDR3 contains 12 residues. The V end lost 0 bases, the J end lost 6 bases, and 5 bases lay between the germline ends. Germline V gene data show CDR1 as MGHRA and CDR2 as YSYEKL. The CDR3 is CASSQDGQTQYF. The CDR3 DNA reads TGCGCCAGCAGCCAAGATGGGCAGACCCAGTACTTC.

The chain uses TRBV15 and TRBJ1-2; 7 bases align to TRBD1. V was clipped by 3 bases and J by 3 bases; unmatched bases: 1. The length of the CDR3 is 13 residues. Looked up from germline, CDR1 is LNHNV and CDR2 is YYDKDF (reference sequence). The CDR3 DNA is TGTGCCACCAGCAGGGGACAGTACTATGGCTACACCTTC. Protein product: CATSRGQYYGYTF. Combining the CDR3 with reference TRBV15 and TRBJ1-2 gives the whole variable domain DAMVIQNPRYQVTQFGKPVTLSCSQTLNHNVMYWYQQKSSQAPKLLFHYYDKDFNNEADTPDNFQSRRPNTSFCFLDIRSPGLGDTAMYLCATSRGQYYGYTFGSGTRLTVV.

The rearrangement links TRBV4-1 to TRBJ1-2; tentative D call: TRBD1 (5 bases). This CDR3 is built from 13 residues. With 2 bases removed from V and 7 bases from J, the gap between germline ends came to 11 bases. CDR1 and CDR2 from the germline V gene are MGHRA and YSYEKL. CDR3: CASSQPRGSGYTF. CDR3 sequence (DNA): TGCGCCAGCAGCCAACCCCGGGGGAGTGGCTACACCTTC.

J is TRBJ2-7 and V is TRBV19; TRBD2 agrees at 10 bases. The germline CDR1 and CDR2 sequences are LNHDA and SQIVND (reference sequence). V lost 3 bases and J lost 2; bases outside the gene matches: 4. The CDR3 covers 15 residues. CDR3: CASSIQRGGTYEQYF. The CDR3 nucleotides are TGTGCCAGTAGTATTCAGCGGGGGGGCACCTACGAGCAGTACTTC.